Presented here are 14 T cell receptor beta chains from one specimen sequenced in a study of blood T cell repertoires in COVID-19. The method was immunoSEQ multiplex PCR; TCRdb's version includes in-frame clones alone and lacks a portion of them. This sample has 200,000 to 300,000 clones, with around nine tenths found just once. What was sequenced was peripheral blood. These TCRs come from a man aged 35-49 years who had recovered from COVID-19.

This clone was seen only a few times. The V and J genes are TRBV11-2 and TRBJ2-4, with TRBD2 identical over 7 bases. CDR1 and CDR2 (germline): SGHAT, FQNNGV. The CDR3 spans 16 residues. The trim removed 3 bases at V and 6 bases at J, leaving 11 bases unmatched. CDR3 in DNA: TGTGCCAGCAGCTTGATCCCCAGCAGGGAGGGAAACATTCAGTACTTC. It translates to CASSLIPSREGNIQYF.

The chain recombines TRBV4-3 with TRBJ2-3; D may be TRBD2 (6 bases). Trimming removed 0 bases at V and 3 bases at J, with 13 bases between. Germline V lookup: CDR1 LGHNA, CDR2 YSLEER. The CDR3 totals 16 residues. CDR3 in DNA: TGCGCCAGCAGCCAAGATTGGAGACTAGGAACAGATACGCAGTATTTT. Amino acids: CASSQDWRLGTDTQYF.

J is TRBJ2-3 and V is TRBV10-3; 8 nucleotides align to TRBD2. J gave up 4 bases and V 6 bases, and 9 bases lay outside the gene matches. Germline-derived CDR1 and CDR2 are ENHRY and SYGVKD. The CDR3 is 15 residues long. Here the CDR3 DNA reads TGTGCCATCAGCGCCCTTCGGGGGGGGGCAGATACGCAGTATTTT. Translated: CAISALRGGADTQYF.

This sequence joins TRBV29-1 and TRBJ2-1; 16 bases map to TRBD2. The CDR3 spans 20 residues. Germline trimming cut 8 bases from V and 5 bases from J; bases unmatched to any gene: 21. CDR1 SQVTM and CDR2 ANQGSEA come from the germline V gene. The CDR3 region has the DNA TGCAGCTCACTGGGACAGTCGGGACTAGCGGGAGGGACACGACACAATGAGCAGTTCTTC. It translates to CSSLGQSGLAGGTRHNEQFF.

The chain couples TRBV7-2 to TRBJ2-1; the match to TRBD2 covers 13 bases. This CDR3 has 18 residues. Germline assignment: CDR1 SGHTA and CDR2 FQGNSA. V shed 5 bases, J shed 8 bases, and the junction held 15 bases outside the gene matches. CDR3 region: CASSPSPTSGRTGDEQFF. The CDR3 DNA sequence: TGTGCCAGCAGCCCATCCCCGACTAGCGGGAGGACCGGCGATGAGCAGTTCTTC.

This clone was detected a few times. This chain uses TRBV7-7 with TRBJ2-7, with 9 bases fitting TRBD2. The CDR3 extends over 15 amino acids. V shed 1 base and J 2 bases; nucleotides not matched to a gene: 3. CDR1 is SSHAT, CDR2 FNYEAQ, per germline (reference sequence). The CDR3 DNA reads as TGTGCCAGCAGCTTAGAGGCGGGGGGGACCTACGAGCAGTACTTC. This sequence encodes CASSLEAGGTYEQYF. The full variable domain, in which reference TRBV7-7 and TRBJ2-7 provide the parts outside the CDR3, is GAGVSQSPRYKVTKRGQDVTLRCDPISSHATLYWYQQALGQGPEFLTYFNYEAQPDKSGLPSDRFSAERPEGSISTLTIQRTEQRDSAMYRCASSLEAGGTYEQYFGPGTRLTVT.

The V and J genes are TRBV10-3 and TRBJ1-3; TRBD1 aligns across 7 bases. Germline trimming cut 2 bases from V and 2 bases from J; bases unmatched to any gene: 6. CDR3 length equals 16 residues. Germline-derived CDR1 and CDR2 are ENHRY and SYGVKD. The CDR3 DNA is TGTGCCATCAGTGAGGGGCAGGGGGGTACTGGAAACACCATATATTTT. This translates into CAISEGQGGTGNTIYF.

This clone was seen once. This chain joins TRBV5-5 and TRBJ1-2; D remains ambiguous. This CDR3 has 15 residues. CDR1 and CDR2 from the germline V gene are SGHKS and YYEKEE (reference sequence). Trimming took 1 base from V and 1 from J, leaving 11 bases between them. The CDR3 bases are TGTGCCAGCAGCTTGTTCTTCAGTCTTAACTATGGCTACACCTTC. Its protein is CASSLFFSLNYGYTF.

This clone was counted a few times. The chain is built from TRBV28 and TRBJ2-7; TRBD1 aligns across 9 bases. The V gene's germline CDR1 is MDHEN and CDR2 SYDVKM. With 7 bases clipped from V and 9 bases from J, the junction kept 16 bases outside the gene matches. The CDR3 totals 15 residues. In DNA form, the CDR3 reads TGTGCCAGCATAAGTCCGGGACAGGGCACCCCGGGGCAGTACTTC. It yields the protein CASISPGQGTPGQYF.

The chain is built from TRBV7-2 and TRBJ2-5; D is undetermined. Germline V CDR1 and CDR2: SGHTA, FQGNSA. CDR3 length: 14 amino acids. Trimming took off 5 bases at V and 5 bases at J, with 15 bases between the two ends. In DNA form, the CDR3 reads TGTGCCAGCAGCCCCACCCGCGGTTGGGAGACCCAGTACTTC. Its translation is CASSPTRGWETQYF.

This clone was detected only once. V and J are TRBV6-5 and TRBJ1-4, with D possibly matching TRBD1 (6 bases). V was clipped by 6 bases and J by 10 bases, with 21 bases between them. Germline CDR1 is MNHEY and CDR2 is SVGAGI. This CDR3 region has 15 residues. DNA of the CDR3: TGTGCCAGCAGCCCCGACTCCGGGAACAGGGTAAAACTGTTTTTT. It encodes CASSPDSGNRVKLFF.

The chain is built from TRBV27 and TRBJ2-7; tentative D call: TRBD2 (5 bases). This CDR3 region has 14 residues. V was pared by 6 bases and J by 4 bases, with 16 bases between. Germline V lookup: CDR1 MNHEY, CDR2 SMNVEV (reference sequence). The CDR3 nucleotides read TGTGCCAGCAGCCCTTGGGGAGTTGAGTACGAGCAGTACTTC. It is translated as CASSPWGVEYEQYF.

The J gene is TRBJ2-7, the V gene TRBV28; tentatively, D is TRBD2 (6 bases). The ends were cut back, 6 bases at V and 4 bases at J, with 19 bases in the middle. The germline CDR1 and CDR2 sequences are MDHEN and SYDVKM. The CDR3 runs 15 residues. In DNA, the CDR3 is TGTGCCAGCAGATTGAGAGGGACGGGACTTTACGAGCAGTACTTC. This translates into CASRLRGTGLYEQYF. The whole variable domain, remainder taken from reference TRBV28 and TRBJ2-7, is DVKVTQSSRYLVKRTGEKVFLECVQDMDHENMFWYRQDPGLGLRLIYFSYDVKMKEKGDIPEGYSVSREKKERFSLILESASTNQTSMYLCASRLRGTGLYEQYFGPGTRLTVT.

This clone appeared a few times. The V gene is TRBV3-1 (or the pseudogene TRBV3-2), the J gene TRBJ2-1; D not certain. Trimming took off 4 bases at V and 7 bases at J, with 11 bases between the two ends. The CDR3 has 13 amino acids. Germline V CDR1 and CDR2: LGHDT, YNNKEL (reference sequence). In DNA, the CDR3 is TGTGCCAGCAGCCCCCCTCACTTTAATGAGCAGTTCTTC. It encodes CASSPPHFNEQFF.